This is a list of T cell receptor beta chains from one sample in a study of read filtering for tumor transcriptome and immune sequencing. TCRdb independently ran MiXCR on the reads; one entry per CDR3 protein. The sample carries 20,000 to 25,000 distinct CDR3 sequences, roughly 13% recorded once. The sequencing sample was made of a population of CD138-negative cells sorted from bone marrow. These receptors originate from a donor aged 40 or over with multiple myeloma. Both conserved end residues are part of each CDR3.

V gene,CDR3 protein
TRBV20-1,CSARAVTGFNEQFF
TRBV19,CASSIVRGEQFF
TRBV29-1,CSVDAIYNEQFF
TRBV18,CASSPRRSGVNTGELFF
TRBV29-1,CSVGDRGTNQPQHF
TRBV3-1,CASRYTGAGDEQFF
TRBV19,CASSPRGTGASGANVLTF
TRBV6-5,CASSTRRLAQVEQFF
TRBV29-1,CSAVNPNYGYTF
TRBV28,CASRDRFRSYGYTF
TRBV3-1,CASSQREMNTEAFF
TRBV11-2,CASSPPDGQPQHF
TRBV29-1,CSVARGGLIVEQFF
TRBV29-1,CSALGSGSRETQYF
TRBV20-1,CSARAFGSGGITDTQYF
TRBV2,CASSDQTGVETQYF
TRBV7-2,CASSRGGVSNQPQHF
TRBV4-1,CASSQGSLGELFF
TRBV6-6,CASSFGTSGRATDTQYF
TRBV12-3/TRBV12-4,CASTLGRASNQPQHF
TRBV10-3,CAISENGDSRYNEQFF
TRBV20-1,CSANLRGSSYEQYF
TRBV20-1,CSADRGPGNTIYF
TRBV7-2,CASSLSSGNQETQYF
TRBV29-1,CSVVLEVKKPQHF
TRBV29-1,CSVDALEGQETQYF
TRBV16,CASSRTDSNQPQHF
TRBV7-2,CASSARVGETQYF
TRBV11-2,CASSPQGVDTIYF
TRBV29-1,CSVEANSQETQYF
TRBV4-1,CASSGQSSPSAFF
TRBV29-1,CSVGEGVDEQYF
TRBV5-1,CASSLESASEQFF
TRBV7-2,CASSPWIAGSTDTQYF
TRBV6-6,CASSYLGRDAYEQYF
TRBV30,CAWSVGFLDPTSRIYEQYF
TRBV7-9,CASSFNRGGFPDTQYF
TRBV30,CARADGRLSTGELFF
TRBV7-4,CASSPLGQPQHF
TRBV29-1,CSGSEVSYNEQFF
TRBV28,CASGLRQGSFGYEQYF
TRBV4-1,CASSPNSGNTIYF